These 18 T cell receptor beta chains came from one sample sequenced in a study of T cell responses to AZD1222 COVID-19 vaccine. Method: immunoSEQ multiplex PCR; TCRdb's copy keeps in-frame clones and lacks some. The data show 150,000 to 200,000 clones, over 75% seen once. The sample was peripheral blood, taken on day 0 of AZD1222 vaccination. Receptors originate from an adult in good health.

The J gene is TRBJ2-7, the V gene TRBV3-1 (or the pseudogene TRBV3-2); D gene ambiguous. Trimming took 3 bases from V and 0 from J, leaving 9 bases between them. Germline assignment: CDR1 LGHDT and CDR2 YNNKEL (reference sequence). The CDR3 has 14 amino acids. This CDR3 is CASSQTYNSYEQYF. The CDR3 region has the DNA TGTGCCAGCAGCCAGACCTATAACTCCTACGAGCAGTACTTC.

V and J are TRBV7-5 and TRBJ1-6; the table gives TRBD1 as D, unverified against the DNA. TRBV7-5 is labeled a pseudogene. This CDR3 has 19 amino acids. For the CDR3, the DNA is TGTGCCAGGTCCGGTACCAGGACATTAAAAAGCTCCTATAATTCACCCCTCCACTTT. Its protein is CARSGTRTLKSSYNSPLHF.

The chain combines TRBV7-9 with TRBJ2-7; D possibly corresponds to TRBD1 (5 bases). Germline V gene sequence: CDR1 SEHNR, CDR2 FQNEAQ (reference sequence). V dropped 2 bases and J dropped 5 bases, with 10 bases sitting between them. CDR3 length equals 13 residues. The CDR3 coding sequence is TGTGCCAGCAGCTTACTTCAGGGCAACGAGCAGTACTTC. This gives the protein CASSLLQGNEQYF.

This clone appeared once. CDR3 sequence: CASGASSYEQYF. The DNA of the CDR3 is TGTGCCAGTGGGGCCAGCTCCTACGAGCAGTACTTC. The chain recombines TRBV19 with TRBJ2-7, with a weak D call TRBD1 (5 bases). Germline values: CDR1 LNHDA, CDR2 SQIVND (reference sequence). Trimming removed 8 bases at V and 0 bases at J, with 8 bases between. There are 12 residues in the CDR3.

This clone was seen once. This chain connects TRBV5-4 to TRBJ2-2, with a weak D call TRBD2 (6 bases). The CDR3 is 13 amino acids. V was shortened by 6 bases and J by 5 bases, with 11 bases between the two germline ends. Looked up from germline, CDR1 is SGHNT and CDR2 is YYREEE (reference sequence). As DNA, the CDR3 is TGTGCCAGCAAGTCGGAGGGGACCGGGGAGCTGTTTTTT. This gives the protein CASKSEGTGELFF.

The rearrangement joins TRBV4-1 to TRBJ1-4, with D unresolved. Germline V gives CDR1 MGHRA, CDR2 YSYEKL. The V end was cut by 1 base, the J end by 5 bases, with 11 bases between. This CDR3 region has 15 residues. CDR3 coding DNA: TGCGCCAGCAGCCAAGTCCCCAGGCCGAATGAAAAACTGTTTTTT. This translates into CASSQVPRPNEKLFF.

The rearrangement uses TRBV2 and TRBJ1-4; 10 positions match TRBD1. With 7 bases clipped from V and 7 bases from J, the junction kept 6 bases outside the gene matches. CDR3 length equals 14 residues. Germline V CDR1 and CDR2: SNHLY, FYNNEI. The CDR3 protein is CASTYDRGREKLFF. CDR3 sequence (DNA): TGTGCCAGCACGTATGACAGGGGGCGTGAAAAACTGTTTTTT.

The chain couples TRBV4-3 to TRBJ1-2; 7 bases fit TRBD1. The CDR3 has 15 residues. The germline gives CDR1 LGHNA, CDR2 YSLEER. J lost 6 bases, V lost 1 base, and 8 bases had no gene match. The CDR3, as DNA: TGCGCCAGCAGCCAAGTGCCCAGGGGGACCCATGGCTACACCTTC. Its translation: CASSQVPRGTHGYTF.

V gene TRBV7-2 combines with J gene TRBJ1-2; 8 bases are a match to TRBD1. CDR1 SGHTA and CDR2 FQGNSA come from the germline V gene. The CDR3 loop spans 15 amino acids. Trimming removed 1 base from V and 3 bases from J; junction bases left unmatched: 4. CDR3 sequence reads: CASSLVTGGDYGYTF. The CDR3 region has the DNA TGTGCCAGCAGCTTAGTCACAGGGGGGGACTATGGCTACACCTTC.

Only one count was recorded for this clone. This chain joins TRBV5-1 and TRBJ2-1; 7 bases are shared with TRBD1. Germline-derived CDR1 and CDR2 are SGHRS and YFSETQ. The V and J ends lost 4 bases and 0 bases, in that order; junction bases with no gene match: 13. The length of the CDR3 is 18 residues. CDR3 protein: CASSRTGTEYASYNEQFF. CDR3 in DNA: TGCGCCAGCAGCCGCACCGGGACAGAATATGCCTCCTACAATGAGCAGTTCTTC.

V usage is TRBV7-9 and J usage is TRBJ1-5; D remains ambiguous. The germline V gene encodes CDR1 SEHNR and CDR2 FQNEAQ (reference sequence). Trimming stripped 1 base from V and 2 bases from J, with 9 bases between. CDR3 length equals 15 residues. The CDR3 sequence: CASSLGAVGNQPQHF. The CDR3 nucleotides read TGTGCCAGCAGCTTAGGAGCGGTGGGCAATCAGCCCCAGCATTTT. Full variable domain (remainder filled in from reference TRBV7-9 and TRBJ1-5): DTGVSQNPRHKITKRGQNVTFRCDPISEHNRLYWYRQTLGQGPEFLTYFQNEAQLEKSRLLSDRFSAERPKGSFSTLEIQRTEQGDSAMYLCASSLGAVGNQPQHFGDGTRLSIL.

J is TRBJ1-2 and V is TRBV27, with 9 bases lining up with TRBD1. Germline lookup yields CDR1 MNHEY and CDR2 SMNVEV (reference sequence). Trimming removed 5 bases from V and 6 bases from J; junction bases left unmatched: 4. CDR3 size: 13 residues. The CDR3 coding sequence is TGTGCCAGCAGTCTGACAGGGGGTAATGGCTACACCTTC. Its translation is CASSLTGGNGYTF.

CDR3 in DNA: TGTGCCAGCAGCCAGGGAAGGGGTGAGCAGTTCTTC. Protein product: CASSQGRGEQFF. The chain employs TRBV4-2 and TRBJ2-1, with D perhaps TRBD1 (5 bases). CDR1 and CDR2 from the germline V gene are LGHNA and YNFKEQ. The CDR3 is made up of 12 amino acids. Trimming stripped 3 bases from V and 9 bases from J, with 9 bases between.

This chain connects TRBV27 to TRBJ2-5, with unresolved D. Germline CDR1 MNHEY, CDR2 SMNVEV (reference sequence). The germline V and J ends were trimmed by 3 bases and 1 base, with 9 bases remaining between them. There are 14 residues in the CDR3. CDR3 DNA sequence: TGTGCCAGCAGTTTGGGCAGCTCCCAAGAGACCCAGTACTTC. Translation gives CASSLGSSQETQYF.

The CDR3: CASSHPTGANYGYTF. Here the CDR3 DNA reads TGTGCCAGCAGCCACCCTACGGGGGCTAACTATGGCTACACCTTC. The chain recombines TRBV7-2 with TRBJ1-2; D might be TRBD1 (5 bases). The CDR3 is 15 amino acids. V was trimmed by 5 bases and J by 0 bases, leaving 13 bases between them. Per germline, CDR1 SGHTA and CDR2 FQGNSA. Drawing the rest from reference TRBV7-2 and TRBJ1-2, the complete variable domain is GAGVSQSPSNKVTEKGKDVELRCDPISGHTALYWYRQSLGQGLEFLIYFQGNSAPDKSGLPSDRFSAERTGGSVSTLTIQRTQQEDSAVYLCASSHPTGANYGYTFGSGTRLTVV.

The rearrangement uses TRBV3-1 (or the pseudogene TRBV3-2) and TRBJ2-4, with D possibly being TRBD1 (5 bases). This CDR3 has 14 residues. Looked up from germline, CDR1 is LGHDT and CDR2 is YNNKEL (reference sequence). V lost 1 base, J lost 1 base, and 5 bases lay in between. The CDR3 reads CASSQGGAKNIQYF. CDR3 DNA sequence: TGTGCCAGCAGCCAAGGGGGCGCCAAAAACATTCAGTACTTC.

This clone was seen a single time. This chain links TRBV4-3 with TRBJ2-7, with D possibly being TRBD1 (6 bases). Germline-derived CDR1 and CDR2 are LGHNA and YSLEER. Trimming pared 2 bases from V and 3 bases from J, leaving 14 bases between. The CDR3 has 15 amino acids. CDR3 loop: CASSQLQGGSYEQYF. CDR3 nucleotides: TGCGCCAGCAGCCAACTACAGGGTGGAAGCTACGAGCAGTACTTC.

V gene TRBV5-4 combines with J gene TRBJ1-4; a weak D match, TRBD1 (5 bases). V was cut by 0 bases and J by 2 bases, with 14 bases left in between. The CDR3 runs to 17 residues. The germline V gene encodes CDR1 SGHNT and CDR2 YYREEE (reference sequence). The CDR3: CASSLALSGGTNEKLFF. The CDR3 coding sequence is TGTGCCAGCAGCTTGGCCCTGAGCGGGGGGACTAATGAAAAACTGTTTTTT.